This T cell receptor beta chain is drawn from a study of blood T cell repertoires in COVID-19. Study overall: COVID-19 samples collected from the United States, Italy and Spain covered acute and convalescent phases.

The CDR3 loop spans 17 amino acids. The V gene's germline CDR1 is MNHEY and CDR2 SMNVEV (reference sequence). V lost 0 bases and J lost 1; bases outside the gene matches: 5. Generated by immunoSEQ multiplex PCR, the TCRdb table keeps only in-frame clones and is missing some. The top ten hold approximately 2.7% of the sample, which has some 270,000 clones, 75% to 95% seen once. Participants reported their clinical history, and cohort assignment relied on those reports. Exposed participants encountered a COVID-19 case during the 2 weeks preceding study entry. The V and J genes are TRBV27 and TRBJ2-2, with TRBD2 identical over 7 bases. The sample taken for sequencing was PBMCs or T cells enriched from blood (not recorded which). The sequence derives from a man aged 35 to 55 who had been exposed to COVID-19. CDR3 region: CASSLSTASGNTGELFF. The CDR3 DNA reads as TGTGCCAGCAGTTTATCGACGGCTAGCGGGAACACCGGGGAGCTGTTTTTT.